This T cell receptor beta chain came from a study of blood T cell repertoires in COVID-19. In the study overall: Sites across the United States, Italy and Spain contributed samples from acute and convalescent COVID-19.

Repertoires were generated with immunoSEQ multiplex PCR, while TCRdb's copy carries only in-frame clones and drops some. This sample has 400,000 to 550,000 clones, with roughly 87% found just once. Losses at the gene ends were 3 bases for V and 4 bases for J; bases not matched to a gene: 3. Germline CDR1 and CDR2: WNHNN and SYGVQD (reference sequence). CDR3 length: 15 residues. Participants' reported clinical history set cohort assignment. The sequencing sample was made of PBMCs or T cells enriched from blood (not recorded which). The chain is built from TRBV10-1 and TRBJ2-3, with 11 positions matching TRBD2. The sequence was collected from a woman in her late teens or twenties with acute COVID-19. CDR3 loop: CASSDIAGGSDTQYF. CDR3 DNA: TGCGCCAGCAGTGACATAGCGGGGGGGTCAGATACGCAGTATTTT.